The 17 T cell receptor beta chains reported below all come from one sample, sequenced in a study of cytomegalovirus exposure and HLA in healthy donors. PCR employed 60 Vbeta and 13 Jbeta primers. Profiled with immunoSEQ multiplex PCR; TCRdb holds only in-frame clones, not every one. The sample lists 110,000 to 150,000 clones, around four fifths occurring once. Specimen: PBMCs. The receptors derive from a boy between 2 and 10 years old in good health and CMV-seronegative.

The chain combines TRBV7-7 with TRBJ1-1, with a possible D match to TRBD1 (5 bases). The CDR3 spans 15 residues. V was trimmed by 1 base and J by 6 bases, leaving 15 bases between them. Germline loops: CDR1 SSHAT, CDR2 FNYEAQ (reference sequence). The CDR3 is CASSLEVGRFSEAFF. Written as DNA, the CDR3 is TGTGCCAGCAGCTTAGAGGTGGGGCGCTTCTCTGAAGCTTTCTTT.

The chain has TRBV7-8 and TRBJ2-7; D gene ambiguous. This CDR3 comprises 13 residues. CDR1 and CDR2 (germline): SGHVS, FQNEAQ. Trimming shortened V by 2 bases and J by 2 bases, and 7 bases separated the two germline ends. The CDR3 here is CASSLTRTYEQYF. The CDR3, as DNA: TGTGCCAGCAGCTTAACCAGGACCTACGAGCAGTACTTC. Filled out from reference TRBV7-8 and TRBJ2-7, the complete variable domain reads GAGVSQSPRYKVAKRGQDVALRCDPISGHVSLFWYQQALGQGPEFLTYFQNEAQLDKSGLPSDRFFAERPEGSVSTLKIQRTQQEDSAVYLCASSLTRTYEQYFGPGTRLTVT.

The chain carries TRBV2 and TRBJ2-5; 8 nucleotides align to TRBD1. The end of the DNA aligns better with TRBJ2-7, so the J call may be wrong. This CDR3 is 14 amino acids long. Germline CDR1 SNHLY, CDR2 FYNNEI. The CDR3, as DNA: TGTGCCATTCACCCCGGGACAGGCCCCTACGAGCAGTACTTC. It translates to CAIHPGTGPYEQYF.

The chain joins TRBV4-2 to TRBJ2-1; D call uncertain. CDR1 is LGHNA, CDR2 YNFKEQ, per germline. The CDR3 has 16 residues. The ends were cut back, 1 base at V and 1 base at J, with 11 bases in the middle. CDR3 sequence: CASSQVRISSYNEQFF. In nucleotides, the CDR3 is TGTGCCAGCAGCCAAGTGAGGATCTCGTCCTACAATGAGCAGTTCTTC.

The V call is TRBV25-1, the J call TRBJ2-5; D gene uncertain. Judging by the DNA end, TRBJ2-7 fits better; the J call may be wrong. Germline V lookup: CDR1 MGHDK, CDR2 SYGVNS. There are 13 residues in the CDR3. CDR3 protein: CASRTASSYEQYF. In nucleotides, the CDR3 is TGTGCCAGCAGGACTGCGAGCTCCTACGAGCAGTACTTC.

The sample holds one count of this clone. The V call is TRBV4-1, the J call TRBJ2-5, with 10 bases fitting TRBD2. CDR1 is MGHRA, CDR2 YSYEKL, per germline. V lost 0 bases, J lost 1 base, and 8 bases stayed unmatched. The CDR3 totals 18 residues. CDR3 loop: CASSQDPSSGSRQETQYF. The CDR3 nucleotides are TGCGCCAGCAGCCAAGATCCCTCTAGCGGGAGCCGCCAAGAGACCCAGTACTTC.

The V gene is TRBV11-1, the J gene TRBJ2-1; D not certain. V was clipped by 3 bases and J by 1 base, with 16 bases between them. Germline V CDR1 and CDR2: SGHAT, FQDESV (reference sequence). The CDR3 loop spans 17 amino acids. The CDR3 here is CASSFLATTWSYNEQFF. The CDR3 nucleotides read TGTGCCAGCAGCTTTTTGGCTACTACATGGTCCTACAATGAGCAGTTCTTC.

The genes are TRBV28 and TRBJ1-5; the D is unclear. This CDR3 has 11 amino acids. CDR1 is MDHEN and CDR2 is SYDVKM in the germline V gene. The V end was cut by 1 base, the J end by 11 bases, with 6 bases between. The CDR3 nucleotides are TGTGCCAGCAGTTTATCTTATGCCCAGCATTTT. As protein: CASSLSYAQHF.

This chain joins TRBV6-1 and TRBJ2-1; maybe TRBD1 (5 bases). Germline CDR1 and CDR2: MNHNS and SASEGT. This CDR3 comprises 14 residues. Trimming cost V 2 bases and J 5 bases, with 10 bases left between them. The CDR3 reads CASSERDRDNEQFF. CDR3 DNA: TGTGCCAGCAGTGAAAGAGACAGAGACAATGAGCAGTTCTTC.

The rearrangement joins TRBV27 to TRBJ1-3; no firm D call. The length of the CDR3 is 16 residues. Trimming removed 0 bases at V and 4 bases at J, with 13 bases between. CDR1 and CDR2 (germline): MNHEY, SMNVEV (reference sequence). The CDR3 spells CASSLSAARLGNTIYF. CDR3 nucleotides: TGTGCCAGCAGTTTATCGGCGGCGCGGCTCGGAAACACCATATATTTT.

The chain uses TRBV7-3 and TRBJ2-1; 7 nucleotides agree with TRBD2. The CDR3 totals 17 residues. The trim removed 4 bases at V and 7 bases at J, leaving 16 bases unmatched. Looked up from germline, CDR1 is SGHTA and CDR2 is FQGTGA. CDR3 DNA sequence: TGTGCCAGCAGCTACCTCCCCTTTGCGGGAGTTGGTAATGAGCAGTTCTTC. Translation gives CASSYLPFAGVGNEQFF.

The chain recombines TRBV7-9 with TRBJ1-1; D is undetermined. The V end was cut by 5 bases, the J end by 6 bases, with 16 bases between. CDR1 SEHNR and CDR2 FQNEAQ come from the germline V gene (reference sequence). CDR3 length equals 14 residues. Here the CDR3 reads CASSQTQRTAEAFF. The CDR3 DNA is TGTGCCAGCAGCCAAACGCAACGAACAGCTGAAGCTTTCTTT.

V and J are TRBV12-5 and TRBJ1-2, with TRBD1 identical over 7 bases. The germline V gene has CDR1 LGHNT and CDR2 FRNRAP. The CDR3 consists of 11 residues. The V and J ends lost 4 bases and 10 bases, in that order; junction bases with no gene match: 3. This CDR3 is CASGSDRHYTF. DNA for the CDR3: TGTGCTAGTGGTTCGGACAGGCACTACACCTTC.

The chain couples TRBV7-2 to TRBJ1-4; TRBD1 agrees at 9 bases. After removal of 3 bases from V and 5 bases from J, the junction contained 7 bases not matched to a gene. Germline CDR1 and CDR2: SGHTA and FQGNSA. The CDR3 is 16 residues long. In DNA form, the CDR3 reads TGTGCCAGCAGCTTGATATCCGGGACAGGGAATGAAAAACTGTTTTTT. Protein product: CASSLISGTGNEKLFF. Drawing the rest from reference TRBV7-2 and TRBJ1-4, the complete variable domain is GAGVSQSPSNKVTEKGKDVELRCDPISGHTALYWYRQSLGQGLEFLIYFQGNSAPDKSGLPSDRFSAERTGGSVSTLTIQRTQQEDSAVYLCASSLISGTGNEKLFFGSGTQLSVL.

This chain joins TRBV19 and TRBJ2-6; TRBD2 is a possible D gene (5 bases). This CDR3 is 15 amino acids long. V was cut by 7 bases and J by 4 bases, with 14 bases left in between. The germline V gene encodes CDR1 LNHDA and CDR2 SQIVND (reference sequence). The CDR3 nucleotides read TGTGCCAGTACGGAGGTAATGAGAGGGGCCAACGTCCTGACTTTC. Residues: CASTEVMRGANVLTF. The whole variable domain, filled in from reference TRBV19 and TRBJ2-6, reads DGGITQSPKYLFRKEGQNVTLSCEQNLNHDAMYWYRQDPGQGLRLIYYSQIVNDFQKGDIAEGYSVSREKKESFPLTVTSAQKNPTAFYLCASTEVMRGANVLTFGAGSRLTVL.

This rearrangement joins TRBV9 to TRBJ1-1; D remains ambiguous. Germline V gene sequence: CDR1 SGDLS, CDR2 YYNGEE. Between the trimmed V and J ends, which lost 4 bases and 0 bases, there was a span of 10 bases. CDR3 size: 14 residues. Here the CDR3 reads CASSNHRVNTEAFF. Written as DNA, the CDR3 is TGTGCCAGCAGCAACCACCGGGTGAACACTGAAGCTTTCTTT.

This chain uses TRBV7-3 with TRBJ1-4; no definite D call. Trimming took off 0 bases at V and 5 bases at J, with 10 bases between the two ends. Germline-derived CDR1 and CDR2 are SGHTA and FQGTGA. The CDR3 runs to 15 residues. The CDR3 bases are TGTGCCAGCAGCTTAACGTCGGCGGTAAATGAAAAACTGTTTTTT. Amino acids: CASSLTSAVNEKLFF.